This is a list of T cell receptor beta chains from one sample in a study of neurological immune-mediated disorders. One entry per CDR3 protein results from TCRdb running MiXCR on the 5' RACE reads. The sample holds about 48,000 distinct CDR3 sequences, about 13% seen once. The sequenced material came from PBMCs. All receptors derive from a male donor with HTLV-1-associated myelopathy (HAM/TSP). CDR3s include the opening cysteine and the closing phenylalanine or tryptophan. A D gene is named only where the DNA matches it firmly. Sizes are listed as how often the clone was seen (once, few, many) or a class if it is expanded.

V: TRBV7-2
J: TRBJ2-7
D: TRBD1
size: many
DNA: TGTGCCAGCAGCTTAACTGGGACAGGGGTATACGAGCAGTACTTC
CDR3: CASSLTGTGVYEQYF

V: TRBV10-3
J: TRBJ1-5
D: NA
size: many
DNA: TGTGCCATCAGTCAAGACAAGTATAGCAATCAGCCCCAGCATTTT
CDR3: CAISQDKYSNQPQHF

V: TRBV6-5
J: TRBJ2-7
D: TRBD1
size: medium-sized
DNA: TGTGCCAGCAGTTATTACAGGGGTGACGAGCAGTACTTC
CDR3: CASSYYRGDEQYF

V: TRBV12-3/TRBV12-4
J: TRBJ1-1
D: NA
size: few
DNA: TGTGCCAGCAGTTTCGGGGGACATACTGAAGCTTTCTTT
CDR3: CASSFGGHTEAFF

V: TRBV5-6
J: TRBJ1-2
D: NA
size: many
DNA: TGTGCCAGCAGCTTGAACAGCTTCCGCTACACCTTC
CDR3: CASSLNSFRYTF

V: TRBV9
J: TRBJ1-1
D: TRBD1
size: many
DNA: TGTGCCAGCAGCACACAGGGGGCGGACACTGAAGCTTTCTTT
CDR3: CASSTQGADTEAFF

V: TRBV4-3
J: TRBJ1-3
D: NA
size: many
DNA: TGCGCCAGCAGCCAAGATAGGAACTCTGGAAACACCATATATTTT
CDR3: CASSQDRNSGNTIYF

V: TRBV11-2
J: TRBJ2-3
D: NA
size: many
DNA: TGTGCCAGCAGCCTCACGAGGGGGGTCAGTCCCACAGATACGCAGTATTTT
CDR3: CASSLTRGVSPTDTQYF

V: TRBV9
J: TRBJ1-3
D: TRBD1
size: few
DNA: TGTGCCAGCAGCGTATCCGGGGGGACAGCTGGAAACACCATATATTTT
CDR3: CASSVSGGTAGNTIYF

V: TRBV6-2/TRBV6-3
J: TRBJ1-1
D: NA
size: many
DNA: TGTGCCAGCAGTCCCGCGGGCAGGGGCACTGAAGCTTTCTTT
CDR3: CASSPAGRGTEAFF